The clone carrying this TCR beta chain was counted between two and nine times. From the germline J gene comes the end of the CDR3, since the read stops 3 residues before it. These data are taken from a study of T cell clonality in common variable immunodeficiency. Germline lookup yields CDR1 LNHDA and CDR2 SQIVND (reference sequence). The CDR3 totals 15 residues. TCRdb's copy holds only in-frame clones and misses some; the assay was immunoSEQ multiplex PCR. The sample presents around 45,000 clones, none singletons. Sequenced: peripheral blood mononuclear cells. The clonotype comes from a person between 18 and 70 years old in good health. This chain connects TRBV19 to TRBJ2-2; perhaps TRBD2 as D (5 bases). This CDR3 is CASSIVGLINSPLFF. CDR3 DNA (partial): TGTGCCAGTAGTATAGTCGGACTGATTAATTCACCG.